Detailed here is one T cell receptor beta chain. The antigen is not known. This may come from a read error, since a much larger clone is one base off. The data were taken from a study of T cells in Graves' hyperthyroidism and ophthalmopathy. Aged 18 to 65, the patients had hyperthyroidism that was newly diagnosed and had lasted under 2 months. Patients were excluded for uncontrolled infection, other autoimmune disease, pregnancy or lactation. Findings and limits, study-wide: Patients with ophthalmopathy were separated from those with stable hyperthyroidism by a 13 V-J model. In validation, the model predicted ophthalmopathy. These predictions came a median approximately six months before onset.

Trimming took off 0 bases at V and 7 bases at J, with 13 bases between the two ends. The germline CDR1 and CDR2 sequences are MNHEY and SVGEGT. The CDR3 length is 14 residues. Amplification yielded TCR beta CDR3 regions, with RNA transcripts as the source. First-round RT-PCR targeting the TCR CDR3 was performed with the HTBI primer set. In TCRdb, the multiplex PCR reads were re-called with MiXCR into one record per CDR3 protein. In the table there are 500,000 to 750,000 distinct CDR3 sequences, about 15% of which are singletons. The chain links TRBV6-2 or TRBV6-3 to TRBJ2-7; D may be TRBD2 (6 bases). Material: blood. This clonotype was obtained from a woman aged 30 to 39 with Graves' hyperthyroidism. Here the CDR3 DNA reads TGTGCCAGCAGTTACTCGTGGGGCCGGGGGGAGCAGTACTTC. It translates to CASSYSWGRGEQYF.